The 14 T cell receptor beta chains in this list originate from one sample, sequenced in a study of blood T cell repertoires in COVID-19. Data came from immunoSEQ multiplex PCR; TCRdb stores just in-frame clones and leaves some out. The sample lists 150,000 to 200,000 clones, roughly 80% occurring once. The sequenced material came from peripheral blood. The receptors shown here come from a woman in her sixties with COVID-19, enrolled during active disease.

The chain joins TRBV7-3 to TRBJ2-3, with D possibly TRBD1 on 6 matching bases. V was clipped by 0 bases and J by 0 bases, with 10 bases between them. CDR1 is SGHTA, CDR2 FQGTGA, per germline. This CDR3 spans 16 amino acids. The DNA for the CDR3 is TGTGCCAGCAGCTTAACAGGGGGACCTAGCACAGATACGCAGTATTTT. Its protein is CASSLTGGPSTDTQYF.

As to this clone: This specimen includes other DNA sequences encoding the same CDR3. The gene calls are TRBV29-1 and TRBJ1-5, with TRBD1 as a possible D gene (6 bases). Germline CDR1 SQVTM, CDR2 ANQGSEA. The CDR3 has 12 amino acids. V was clipped by 6 bases and J by 5 bases, with 11 bases between them. The CDR3 is CSVGEGDQPQHF. As DNA, the CDR3 is TGCAGCGTGGGTGAGGGGGATCAGCCCCAGCATTTT.

The rearrangement links TRBV3-1 (or the pseudogene TRBV3-2) to TRBJ1-1, with TRBD1 identical over 8 bases. V was pared by 4 bases and J by 3 bases, with 4 bases of the junction left unmatched. Per the germline V gene, CDR1 is LGHDT and CDR2 is YNNKEL (reference sequence). The CDR3 length is 14 residues. The DNA for the CDR3 is TGTGCCAGCAGCCTCAAGGACAGGGACACTGAAGCTTTCTTT. Protein sequence: CASSLKDRDTEAFF.

The CDR3 coding sequence is TGTGCCAGCAGTGAAGAAAGACAGGGGGATGGCTACACCTTC. It yields the protein CASSEERQGDGYTF. J is TRBJ1-2 and V is TRBV2; 9 positions agree with TRBD1. The germline V gene encodes CDR1 SNHLY and CDR2 FYNNEI. The CDR3 is 14 residues long. V lost 1 base and J lost 6; bases outside the gene matches: 3.

The chain couples TRBV5-4 to TRBJ1-4; 11 nucleotides agree with TRBD1. CDR1 is SGHNT, CDR2 YYREEE, per germline (reference sequence). The CDR3 spans 17 residues. Losses at the gene ends were 4 bases for V and 5 bases for J; bases not matched to a gene: 10. CDR3 sequence (DNA): TGTGCCAGCAGCAACCGGGACAGGGGGACCCAAAATGAAAAACTGTTTTTT. This codes for CASSNRDRGTQNEKLFF.

V usage is TRBV7-2 and J usage is TRBJ2-2; no firm D call. V was clipped by 2 bases and J by 2 bases, with 9 bases between them. The CDR3 has 15 residues. Looked up from germline, CDR1 is SGHTA and CDR2 is FQGNSA. The CDR3 region has the DNA TGTGCCAGCAGCTTACTCCCGAGCAACACCGGGGAGCTGTTTTTT. This sequence encodes CASSLLPSNTGELFF. Looking up the rest from reference TRBV7-2 and TRBJ2-2 gives the full variable domain: GAGVSQSPSNKVTEKGKDVELRCDPISGHTALYWYRQSLGQGLEFLIYFQGNSAPDKSGLPSDRFSAERTGGSVSTLTIQRTQQEDSAVYLCASSLLPSNTGELFFGEGSRLTVL.

The chain uses TRBV6-6 and TRBJ1-2, with 11 bases identical to TRBD1. The germline V gene encodes CDR1 MNHNY and CDR2 SVGAGI (reference sequence). The ends lost 6 bases at V and 4 bases at J; junction bases unmatched: 7. The CDR3 sequence is 15 residues long. The CDR3 region is CASRDAGTGGYGYTF. The CDR3 DNA follows: TGTGCCAGCAGAGACGCCGGGACAGGGGGCTATGGCTACACCTTC.

V usage is TRBV28 and J usage is TRBJ1-2; 7 nucleotides line up with TRBD1. This CDR3 has 13 residues. V trimming: 11 bases; J trimming: 0 bases; junction bases outside the gene matches: 6. Per the germline V gene, CDR1 is MDHEN and CDR2 is SYDVKM. The CDR3 is CASWDRANYGYTF. CDR3 DNA: TGTGCCTCCTGGGACAGAGCTAACTATGGCTACACCTTC.

The chain has TRBV5-1 and TRBJ2-1; 10 bases match TRBD2. V lost 3 bases and J lost 0; bases outside the gene matches: 9. There are 18 residues in the CDR3. CDR1 and CDR2 from the germline V gene are SGHRS and YFSETQ. DNA for the CDR3: TGCGCCAGCAGCTCCCTTCTAGCGGGAGTAAGCTCCTACAATGAGCAGTTCTTC. This encodes CASSSLLAGVSSYNEQFF.

This chain uses TRBV7-9 with TRBJ2-3, with a tentative D call TRBD1 (5 bases). The CDR3 loop spans 14 amino acids. Trimming removed 5 bases from V and 10 bases from J, with 19 bases in between. Germline V gene lookup returns CDR1 SEHNR and CDR2 FQNEAQ (reference sequence). The CDR3 protein is CASSLPIRQTPQYF. In nucleotides, the CDR3 is TGTGCCAGCAGCCTCCCCATCCGACAGACCCCGCAGTATTTT.

The DNA of the CDR3 is TGTGCCAGCAGCCAACTGACTAGCGGGGGGGAAGAGACCCAGTACTTC. Amino acid sequence: CASSQLTSGGEETQYF. The chain recombines TRBV14 with TRBJ2-5; TRBD2 agrees at 14 bases. Germline V gene lookup returns CDR1 SGHDN and CDR2 FVKESK. This CDR3 region has 16 residues. Losses at the gene ends were 2 bases for V and 3 bases for J; bases not matched to a gene: 2.

This clone has only one observation. The genes are TRBV24-1 and TRBJ2-3, with 7 nucleotides matching TRBD1. The CDR3 contains 13 residues. V lost 9 bases, J lost 3 bases, and 5 bases stayed unmatched. Germline loops: CDR1 KGHDR, CDR2 SFDVKD. The CDR3 is CATAAQGTDTQYF. The CDR3 DNA sequence: TGTGCCACCGCCGCACAGGGGACAGATACGCAGTATTTT.

This clone was counted only a few times. The chain employs TRBV27 and TRBJ2-3, with TRBD1 matching 10 bases. CDR1 is MNHEY and CDR2 is SMNVEV in the germline V gene (reference sequence). CDR3 length: 15 amino acids. V lost 8 bases to trimming and J lost 4 bases; unmatched junction nucleotides: 9. CDR3 sequence reads: CASRGTGEGADTQYF. The CDR3 DNA sequence: TGTGCCAGCCGGGGGACAGGGGAGGGTGCAGATACGCAGTATTTT.

The chain joins TRBV4-1 to TRBJ1-6; D remains unclear. From germline, CDR1 is MGHRA and CDR2 YSYEKL. The V end was cut by 0 bases, the J end by 0 bases, with 12 bases between. The CDR3 has 18 residues. The CDR3 sequence: CASSQDRPTGSYNSPLHF. The CDR3 region has the DNA TGCGCCAGCAGCCAAGACCGCCCGACGGGCTCCTATAATTCACCCCTCCACTTT.